The entry below describes one T cell receptor (beta chain). The data were obtained in a study of T cell changes during pregnancy in multiple sclerosis. Sequenced by immunoSEQ multiplex PCR; TCRdb stores in-frame clones only, minus some. The sample yields 40,000 to 55,000 clones, just over 90% seen once. The source was CD4+ T cells from peripheral blood mononuclear cells, collected before pregnancy. This receptor was obtained from a female donor with multiple sclerosis, enrolled in a pregnancy study.

CDR3 sequence (DNA): TGTGCCATCAGTGGGACAGGGGGTAATGAGCAGTTCTTC. Protein sequence: CAISGTGGNEQFF. The V and J genes are TRBV10-3 and TRBJ2-1; the match to TRBD1 covers 10 bases. The CDR3 has 13 residues. Trimming took 4 bases from V and 7 from J; bases not matched to a gene: 1. Germline V gene data show CDR1 as ENHRY and CDR2 as SYGVKD.